Below, 7 T cell receptor beta chains from the same sample are listed, as sequenced in a study of T cells in Graves' hyperthyroidism and ophthalmopathy. The source material, RNA transcripts, was used to amplify TCR beta CDR3 regions. First-round RT-PCR targeting the TCR CDR3 was performed with the HTBI primer set. TCRdb re-analysed the multiplex PCR reads in MiXCR, keeping a single row per CDR3 protein. The sample includes 380,000 or so distinct CDR3 sequences, roughly 13% seen only once; the top ten take around 23%. Input material: blood. These receptors came from a woman between 25 and 40 years old with Graves' hyperthyroidism.

This clonotype has just a few counts. Just one base apart from a much larger clone, this may be a read error. V usage is TRBV11-2 and J usage is TRBJ2-5; TRBD1 matches 7 bases. CDR1 is SGHAT and CDR2 is FQNNGV in the germline V gene. This CDR3 comprises 15 residues. The CDR3: CASSLAGTDQEAQYF. Written as DNA, the CDR3 is TGTGCCAGCAGCTTAGCCGGGACAGACCAAGAGGCCCAGTACTTC.

This clonotype was detected only once. Possible read error: a much larger clone is one base away. The chain recombines TRBV5-5 with TRBJ2-2; a weak D match, TRBD2 (5 bases). CDR3 size: 13 residues. Germline values: CDR1 SGHKS, CDR2 YYEKEE (reference sequence). CDR3 nucleotide sequence: TGTGCCAGCAGCTTTCCTCAGAACGGGGAGCAGTTTTTT. The encoded protein is CASSFPQNGEQFF.

This clonotype was seen many times. The chain employs TRBV3-1 and TRBJ2-1; D call uncertain. V lost 2 bases and J lost 10, with 9 bases in between. The CDR3 has 12 amino acids. Germline V gene lookup returns CDR1 LGHDT and CDR2 YNNKEL (reference sequence). The CDR3 coding sequence is TGTGCCAGCAGCCAACCCCCGGCCGAGCAGTTCTTC. As protein: CASSQPPAEQFF.

This clonotype was observed at least ten times. This sequence joins TRBV7-2 and TRBJ2-7; 9 nucleotides agree with TRBD2. Germline assignment: CDR1 SGHTA and CDR2 FQGNSA. V dropped 5 bases and J dropped 4; count of bases not matched to a gene: 6. CDR3 size: 14 residues. CDR3 amino acids: CASSPREGGYEQYF. Here the CDR3 DNA reads TGTGCCAGCAGCCCGCGGGAGGGGGGTTACGAGCAGTACTTC. Using reference TRBV7-2 and TRBJ2-7 for the parts outside the CDR3, the full variable domain is GAGVSQSPSNKVTEKGKDVELRCDPISGHTALYWYRQSLGQGLEFLIYFQGNSAPDKSGLPSDRFSAERTGGSVSTLTIQRTQQEDSAVYLCASSPREGGYEQYFGPGTRLTVT.

This clonotype was counted at least ten times. In DNA form, the CDR3 reads TGTGCTAGTGGTTTGCGAGGGGACCATGGCAATGAGCAGTTCTTC. This encodes CASGLRGDHGNEQFF. This chain joins TRBV12-5 and TRBJ2-1; either TRBD1 or TRBD2 may supply D (5 bases each). This CDR3 contains 15 residues. The V and J ends lost 2 bases and 6 bases respectively, with 14 bases between them. From germline, CDR1 is LGHNT and CDR2 FRNRAP.

This clonotype was observed a handful of times. The chain links TRBV10-3 to TRBJ2-3; a possible D gene is TRBD2 (6 bases). V shed 9 bases and J shed 3 bases, with 25 bases lying between them. There are 17 residues in the CDR3. Germline V gives CDR1 ENHRY, CDR2 SYGVKD. CDR3 residues: CAIARWGEEGPTDTQYF. CDR3 nucleotides: TGTGCCATAGCAAGGTGGGGTGAGGAGGGACCGACAGATACGCAGTATTTT.

This clonotype was found many times. The chain has TRBV28 and TRBJ1-4, with D unresolved. The CDR3 has 14 residues. CDR1 is MDHEN and CDR2 is SYDVKM in the germline V gene. Trimming stripped 7 bases from V and 8 bases from J, with 17 bases between. The CDR3 sequence: CASTRAVVREKLFF. The DNA of the CDR3 is TGTGCCAGCACCAGAGCCGTAGTGAGGGAAAAACTGTTTTTT.